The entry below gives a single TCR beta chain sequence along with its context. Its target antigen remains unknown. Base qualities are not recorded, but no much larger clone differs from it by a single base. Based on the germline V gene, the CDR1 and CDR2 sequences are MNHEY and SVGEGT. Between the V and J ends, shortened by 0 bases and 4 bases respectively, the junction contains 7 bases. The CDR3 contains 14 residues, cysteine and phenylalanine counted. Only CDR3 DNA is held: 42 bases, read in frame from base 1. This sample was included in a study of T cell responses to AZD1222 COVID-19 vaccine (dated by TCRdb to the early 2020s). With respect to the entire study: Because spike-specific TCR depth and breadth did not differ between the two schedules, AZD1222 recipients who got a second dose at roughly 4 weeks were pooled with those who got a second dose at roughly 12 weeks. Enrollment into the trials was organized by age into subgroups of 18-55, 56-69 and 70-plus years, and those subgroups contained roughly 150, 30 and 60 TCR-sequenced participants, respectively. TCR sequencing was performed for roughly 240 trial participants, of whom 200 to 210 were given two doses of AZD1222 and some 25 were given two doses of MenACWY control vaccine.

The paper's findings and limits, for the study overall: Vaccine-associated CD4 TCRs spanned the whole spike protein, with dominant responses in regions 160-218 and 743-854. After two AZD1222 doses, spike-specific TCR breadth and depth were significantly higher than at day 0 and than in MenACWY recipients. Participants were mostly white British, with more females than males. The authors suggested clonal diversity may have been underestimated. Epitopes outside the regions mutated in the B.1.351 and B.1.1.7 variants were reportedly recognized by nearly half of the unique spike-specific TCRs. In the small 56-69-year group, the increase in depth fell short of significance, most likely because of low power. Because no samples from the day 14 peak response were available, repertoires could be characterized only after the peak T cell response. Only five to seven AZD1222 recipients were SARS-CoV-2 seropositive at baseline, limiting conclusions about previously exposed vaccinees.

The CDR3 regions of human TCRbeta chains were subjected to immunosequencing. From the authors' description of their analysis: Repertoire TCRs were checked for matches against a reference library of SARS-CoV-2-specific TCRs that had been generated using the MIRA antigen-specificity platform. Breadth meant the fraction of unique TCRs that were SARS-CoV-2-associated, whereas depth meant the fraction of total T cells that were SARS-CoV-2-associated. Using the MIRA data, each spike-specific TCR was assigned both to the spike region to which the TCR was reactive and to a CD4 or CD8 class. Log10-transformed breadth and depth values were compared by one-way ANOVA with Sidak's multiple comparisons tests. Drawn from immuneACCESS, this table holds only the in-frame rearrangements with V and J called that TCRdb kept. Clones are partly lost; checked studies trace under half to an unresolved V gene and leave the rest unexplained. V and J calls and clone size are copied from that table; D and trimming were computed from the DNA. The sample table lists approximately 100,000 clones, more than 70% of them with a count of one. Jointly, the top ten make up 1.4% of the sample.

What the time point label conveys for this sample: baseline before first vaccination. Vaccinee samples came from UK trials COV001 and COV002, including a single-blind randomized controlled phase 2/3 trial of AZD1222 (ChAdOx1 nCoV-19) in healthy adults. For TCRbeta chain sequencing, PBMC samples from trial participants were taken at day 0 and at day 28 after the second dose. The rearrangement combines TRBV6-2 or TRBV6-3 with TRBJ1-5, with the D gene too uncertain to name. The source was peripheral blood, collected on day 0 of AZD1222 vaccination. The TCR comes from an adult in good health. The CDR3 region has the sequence CASSYSSSNQPQHF. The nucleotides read TGTGCCAGCAGTTACTCGAGCTCAAATCAGCCCCAGCATTTT.